This T cell receptor (beta chain) originates from a study of spatial heterogeneity in lung cancer. Study-wide context: Sequencing covered available follow-up PBMC samples collected a median of approximately two years after resection.

A remark on this clonotype: A read error may be the cause here, since a much bigger clone is one base away.

The V gene's germline CDR1 is ENHRY and CDR2 SYGVKD. With 2 bases clipped from V and 12 bases from J, the junction kept 14 bases outside the gene matches. The CDR3 is 15 amino acids. Stated time point: blood at routine non-recurrence follow-up after resection. TCRs were sequenced from unsorted whole RNA of tumor, nontumor lung or PBMC. TCRdb re-derived calls from the 5' RACE reads in MiXCR, one entry per CDR3 protein. The sample lists 45,000 to 65,000 distinct CDR3 sequences, roughly 7.4% occurring once. J is TRBJ1-2 and V is TRBV10-3; 8 bases are shared with TRBD1. This material consisted of PBMCs, taken at follow-up. The TCR sequence derives from a female donor with early-stage non-small cell lung cancer. CDR3 loop: CAISERYDRGEGHTF. CDR3 DNA: TGTGCCATCAGTGAGCGTTACGACAGGGGCGAAGGCCACACCTTC.